Each of the 29 T cell receptor beta chains below was sequenced from the same sample in a study of T cell changes during pregnancy in multiple sclerosis. TCRdb keeps only in-frame clones here, not all; method: immunoSEQ multiplex PCR. The sample comprises about 40,000 clones, roughly nine tenths of which are singletons, and approximately 8.3% rests with the top ten. Sequenced here: CD8+ T cells from peripheral blood mononuclear cells, sampled before pregnancy. These receptors were collected from a female donor with multiple sclerosis, enrolled in a pregnancy study.

V is TRBV5-4 and J is TRBJ2-1; D might be TRBD2 (5 bases). Between the trimmed V and J ends, which lost 3 bases and 10 bases, there was a span of 11 bases. The germline CDR1 and CDR2 sequences are SGHNT and YYREEE (reference sequence). The CDR3 totals 12 residues. This CDR3 is CASSSRRREQFF. The CDR3 DNA reads TGTGCCAGCAGCTCCCGTCGGAGGGAGCAGTTCTTC.

The chain combines TRBV7-9 with TRBJ2-2; D might be TRBD1 (6 bases). Germline V gives CDR1 SEHNR, CDR2 FQNEAQ (reference sequence). This CDR3 comprises 15 residues. V shed 5 bases and J shed 5 bases, with 15 bases lying between them. CDR3: CASSPIDRNTGELFF. The CDR3, as DNA: TGTGCCAGCAGCCCGATTGACAGGAATACCGGGGAGCTGTTTTTT.

The gene calls are TRBV19 and TRBJ2-1; the D gene is possibly TRBD1 (6 bases). This CDR3 contains 16 residues. From germline, CDR1 is LNHDA and CDR2 SQIVND (reference sequence). Trimming removed 6 bases at V and 4 bases at J, with 19 bases between. The CDR3, as DNA: TGTGCCAGTAGCAAAGGCCGGGACACGGAGTACAATGAGCAGTTCTTC. Its protein product is CASSKGRDTEYNEQFF.

In this sample, this clone turned up once. The genes are TRBV5-6 and TRBJ2-1; no reliable D call. This CDR3 has 13 residues. Germline lookup yields CDR1 SGHDT and CDR2 YYEEEE. V was cut by 4 bases and J by 11 bases, with 16 bases left in between. The CDR3 coding sequence is TGTGCCAGCAGCCACTGGGCCGCACCTCAGCAGTTCTTC. Protein: CASSHWAAPQQFF. The full variable domain, in which reference TRBV5-6 and TRBJ2-1 provide the parts outside the CDR3, is DAGVTQSPTHLIKTRGQQVTLRCSPKSGHDTVSWYQQALGQGPQFIFQYYEEEERQRGNFPDRFSGHQFPNYSSELNVNALLLGDSALYLCASSHWAAPQQFFGPGTRLTVL.

The chain uses TRBV27 and TRBJ2-7; no clear D. Germline V gene data show CDR1 as MNHEY and CDR2 as SMNVEV (reference sequence). V was cut by 6 bases and J by 0 bases, with 6 bases left in between. The length of the CDR3 is 12 residues. Written as DNA, the CDR3 is TGTGCCAGCAGCCAAAACTCCTACGAGCAGTACTTC. Translated: CASSQNSYEQYF.

CDR3: CATSRLQGAPYEQYF. As DNA, the CDR3 is TGTGCCACCAGCAGACTTCAGGGGGCCCCCTACGAGCAGTACTTC. The V call is TRBV15, the J call TRBJ2-7, with 8 nucleotides matching TRBD1. This CDR3 has 15 residues. The germline V gene encodes CDR1 LNHNV and CDR2 YYDKDF (reference sequence). J was trimmed by 2 bases and V by 2 bases; bases with no gene match: 5.

The chain couples TRBV27 to TRBJ2-7; TRBD2 aligns across 12 bases. The germline CDR1 and CDR2 sequences are MNHEY and SMNVEV (reference sequence). The V segment lost 8 bases and the J segment 2 bases; nucleotides outside the gene matches: 4. CDR3 length: 14 residues. The chain's CDR3 is CASGTSGRTYEQYF. The DNA of the CDR3 is TGTGCCAGCGGAACTAGCGGGAGGACCTACGAGCAGTACTTC.

The rearrangement joins TRBV7-9 to TRBJ2-6; tentative D call: TRBD2 (6 bases). Germline V gene data show CDR1 as SEHNR and CDR2 as FQNEAQ (reference sequence). The CDR3 length is 16 residues. Trimming removed 8 bases from V and 4 bases from J, with 18 bases in between. CDR3 amino acids: CASLSAAGLGANVLTF. DNA of the CDR3: TGTGCCAGCCTTAGTGCGGCGGGGTTAGGGGCCAACGTCCTGACTTTC.

The rearrangement uses TRBV19 and TRBJ1-5; no clear D. The CDR3 extends over 13 amino acids. Trimming removed 2 bases at V and 5 bases at J, with 7 bases between. CDR1 and CDR2 (germline): LNHDA, SQIVND (reference sequence). The CDR3: CASSITDHQPQHF. The CDR3 coding sequence is TGTGCCAGTAGTATAACAGACCATCAGCCCCAGCATTTT.

The chain uses TRBV7-9 and TRBJ2-7, with unresolved D. With 3 bases removed from V and 2 bases from J, the gap between germline ends came to 11 bases. Germline loops: CDR1 SEHNR, CDR2 FQNEAQ (reference sequence). The CDR3 is 14 residues long. CDR3 DNA: TGTGCCAGCAGCTTGGTGGCCAGTGCCTACGAGCAGTACTTC. Translation gives CASSLVASAYEQYF. The complete variable domain, with remaining parts taken from reference TRBV7-9 and TRBJ2-7, reads DTGVSQNPRHKITKRGQNVTFRCDPISEHNRLYWYRQTLGQGPEFLTYFQNEAQLEKSRLLSDRFSAERPKGSFSTLEIQRTEQGDSAMYLCASSLVASAYEQYFGPGTRLTVT.

The chain uses TRBV15 and TRBJ1-4; D ambiguous. The germline V and J ends were trimmed by 9 bases and 6 bases, with 17 bases remaining between them. Per the germline V gene, CDR1 is LNHNV and CDR2 is YYDKDF (reference sequence). The CDR3 is 14 amino acids. The CDR3 DNA reads as TGTGCCACACGTGATAGAATGGAGGATGAAAAACTGTTTTTT. This sequence encodes CATRDRMEDEKLFF.

The chain has TRBV29-1 and TRBJ2-1, with unresolved D. Trimming took off 4 bases at V and 5 bases at J, with 9 bases between the two ends. From germline, CDR1 is SQVTM and CDR2 ANQGSEA. The CDR3 consists of 12 residues. The CDR3 here is CSVGDFHNEQFF. The CDR3 DNA is TGCAGCGTTGGCGACTTTCACAATGAGCAGTTCTTC.

The rearrangement joins TRBV7-9 to TRBJ2-7; 7 bases are shared with TRBD2. Losses at the gene ends were 8 bases for V and 6 bases for J; bases not matched to a gene: 19. Germline values: CDR1 SEHNR, CDR2 FQNEAQ (reference sequence). The CDR3 sequence is 16 residues long. This chain's CDR3 is CASGRGHSTWTSEQYF. In DNA, the CDR3 is TGTGCCAGCGGGAGAGGCCACAGTACTTGGACTAGCGAGCAGTACTTC. Full variable domain (rest looked up from reference TRBV7-9 and TRBJ2-7): DTGVSQNPRHKITKRGQNVTFRCDPISEHNRLYWYRQTLGQGPEFLTYFQNEAQLEKSRLLSDRFSAERPKGSFSTLEIQRTEQGDSAMYLCASGRGHSTWTSEQYFGPGTRLTVT.

The rearrangement uses TRBV5-1 and TRBJ2-7, with 7 bases that match TRBD1. Trimming cost V 2 bases and J 2 bases; bases outside gene matches: 1. Germline lookup yields CDR1 SGHRS and CDR2 YFSETQ. CDR3 size: 13 residues. The CDR3 DNA sequence: TGCGCCAGCAGCTTTGGGACAGCCTACGAGCAGTACTTC. Residues: CASSFGTAYEQYF.

The CDR3 coding sequence is TGTGCCAGTAGTCCGGCGGGAGGGACCTACGAGCAGTACTTC. Protein sequence: CASSPAGGTYEQYF. The V and J genes are TRBV19 and TRBJ2-7; 9 bases are shared with TRBD2. V lost 5 bases to trimming and J lost 2 bases; unmatched junction nucleotides: 4. CDR1 LNHDA and CDR2 SQIVND come from the germline V gene (reference sequence). CDR3 length equals 14 residues.

The chain carries TRBV5-6 and TRBJ2-7; a weak D match, TRBD1 (5 bases). Germline V CDR1 and CDR2: SGHDT, YYEEEE. The CDR3 covers 14 residues. The V and J ends lost 1 base and 2 bases respectively, with 10 bases between them. The CDR3 sequence: CASSLLTETYEQYF. In DNA, the CDR3 is TGTGCCAGCAGCTTGTTGACAGAAACCTACGAGCAGTACTTC.

V is TRBV2 and J is TRBJ1-5, with D unclear. The germline V gene has CDR1 SNHLY and CDR2 FYNNEI. The CDR3 extends over 14 amino acids. V lost 0 bases and J lost 6, with 9 bases in between. The CDR3 DNA sequence: TGTGCCAGCAGTGAAGCACCAACAAGTCAGCCCCAGCATTTT. Its translation: CASSEAPTSQPQHF.

The rearrangement joins TRBV5-1 to TRBJ1-2; 12 bases agree with TRBD1. J was trimmed by 8 bases and V by 4 bases; bases with no gene match: 3. The CDR3 covers 13 residues. CDR1 is SGHRS and CDR2 is YFSETQ in the germline V gene. The CDR3 DNA reads as TGCGCCAGCAGCGTCGGGACAGGGGGCGGCTACACCTTC. This codes for CASSVGTGGGYTF.

The rearrangement uses TRBV7-2 and TRBJ1-3; D remains ambiguous. The CDR3 totals 14 residues. The germline V gene has CDR1 SGHTA and CDR2 FQGNSA. Trimming took 1 base from V and 0 from J, leaving 4 bases between them. The DNA for the CDR3 is TGTGCCAGCAGCTTAGAGCCCTCTGGAAACACCATATATTTT. Translation: CASSLEPSGNTIYF.

The chain combines TRBV15 with TRBJ2-5; 8 nucleotides match TRBD2. CDR1 and CDR2 (germline): LNHNV, YYDKDF (reference sequence). Trimming took 3 bases from V and 1 from J; bases not matched to a gene: 4. CDR3 length: 15 residues. The CDR3 loop reads CATSRIAGTQETQYF. The CDR3 bases are TGTGCCACCAGCAGGATAGCGGGGACCCAAGAGACCCAGTACTTC.

The chain links TRBV5-6 to TRBJ2-7, with TRBD1 identical over 7 bases. The germline V gene has CDR1 SGHDT and CDR2 YYEEEE. Trimming at V came to 0 bases and at J to 1 base, leaving 7 bases not matched to a gene. This CDR3 region has 16 residues. In DNA form, the CDR3 reads TGTGCCAGCAGCTTGGGGGGGACAGATCTTTCCTACGAGCAGTACTTC. Translation gives CASSLGGTDLSYEQYF.

The J gene is TRBJ2-2, the V gene TRBV27, with TRBD2 identical over 9 bases. Trimming cost V 7 bases and J 0 bases; bases outside gene matches: 12. The CDR3 extends over 18 amino acids. In germline, CDR1 is MNHEY, CDR2 SMNVEV (reference sequence). The CDR3 region has the DNA TGTGCCAGCACACCGGGACTAGCTTTGTTCGCGAACACCGGGGAGCTGTTTTTT. Its translation is CASTPGLALFANTGELFF.

This clone was detected only once. The chain carries TRBV7-2 and TRBJ2-5; TRBD1 agrees at 7 bases. V trimming: 2 bases; J trimming: 4 bases; junction bases outside the gene matches: 7. CDR3 length: 15 residues. The germline gives CDR1 SGHTA, CDR2 FQGNSA. The CDR3 nucleotides are TGTGCCAGCAGCTTAAACAGGGGTGTATCAGAGACCCAGTACTTC. Translated, it gives CASSLNRGVSETQYF.

As for this clone: Relative to the germline gene, one junction end is altered; a read error may explain this. The chain links TRBV7-7 to TRBJ2-5, with 7 bases that match TRBD1. Germline lookup yields CDR1 SSHAT and CDR2 FNYEAQ (reference sequence). CDR3 length: 15 residues. The CDR3 protein is CASSLRQGESETQYF. CDR3 nucleotides: TGTGCTAGCAGCTTGCGACAGGGCGAATCGGAGACCCAGTACTTC.

This chain links TRBV27 with TRBJ1-4; D may be TRBD1 (5 bases). Germline assignment: CDR1 MNHEY and CDR2 SMNVEV (reference sequence). V was cut by 2 bases and J by 2 bases, with 12 bases left in between. The CDR3 loop spans 16 amino acids. CDR3 region: CASSLLSGPTNEKLFF. Here the CDR3 DNA reads TGTGCCAGCAGTTTACTTTCAGGGCCGACTAATGAAAAACTGTTTTTT.

The chain's CDR3 is CAVRGLGETQYF. For the CDR3, the DNA is TGTGCTGTCAGGGGCCTGGGGGAGACCCAGTACTTC. The J gene is TRBJ2-5, the V gene TRBV28, with a possible D match to TRBD1 (6 bases). The CDR3 extends over 12 amino acids. Germline V gives CDR1 MDHEN, CDR2 SYDVKM.

The genes are TRBV27 and TRBJ2-1, with D possibly being TRBD2 (6 bases). Germline CDR1 MNHEY, CDR2 SMNVEV (reference sequence). The CDR3 has 16 amino acids. The ends were cut back, 5 bases at V and 5 bases at J, with 19 bases in the middle. CDR3 coding DNA: TGTGCCAGCAGTCTACACGGGGGAGGTGGTAACAATGAGCAGTTCTTC. It translates to CASSLHGGGGNNEQFF.

CDR3 coding DNA: TGTGCCAGCAGTTCTAGCGGGAGTAATGAGCAGTTCTTC. Protein sequence: CASSSSGSNEQFF. This rearrangement joins TRBV27 to TRBJ2-1, with TRBD2 matching 10 bases. Germline V gene data show CDR1 as MNHEY and CDR2 as SMNVEV (reference sequence). The length of the CDR3 is 13 residues. The V gene end was trimmed by 4 bases and the J gene end by 7 bases; junction bases not matched to a gene: 1.

The chain joins TRBV28 to TRBJ2-3, with 9 bases aligning to TRBD2. J lost 5 bases, V lost 2 bases, and 11 bases had no gene match. CDR1 and CDR2 (germline): MDHEN, SYDVKM. The CDR3 runs to 17 residues. In nucleotides, the CDR3 is TGTGCCAGCAGTTTACTAGCGGGATCGCATTTCGGAGATACGCAGTATTTT. Translated, it gives CASSLLAGSHFGDTQYF.